A selection of T cell receptor beta chains follows, all from one sample in a study of control samples from healthy donors and cancer patients. The assay was immunoSEQ multiplex PCR, and TCRdb's table has in-frame clones only and misses some. The table records roughly 68,000 clones, around 80% of them present only once. The specimen sequenced was blood. The source is a man aged 60 to 69 in good health. CDR3s include the opening cysteine and the closing phenylalanine or tryptophan. D genes are given only for firm matches.

j_gene,v_gene,d_gene,CDR3nt,CDR3aa
TRBJ1-1,TRBV6-2/TRBV6-3,-,TGTGCCAGCAGTCAAAGCGGTGTGAACACTGAAGCTTTCTTT,CASSQSGVNTEAFF
TRBJ2-2,TRBV5-1,TRBD1,TGCGCCAGCAGCTCGGGACAGACGAACACCGGGGAGCTGTTTTTT,CASSSGQTNTGELFF
TRBJ2-7,TRBV6-6,TRBD1,TGTGCCAGCAATCGGGACAGCATCTACGAGCAGTACTTC,CASNRDSIYEQYF
TRBJ1-1,TRBV6-5,TRBD1,TGTGCCAGCACTGGCGACAGGGCCGCCGGTGAAGCTTTCTTT,CASTGDRAAGEAFF
TRBJ1-6,TRBV28,-,TGTGCCAGCAGTTTATTGCCCCGGCTCCTCCACTTT,CASSLLPRLLHF
TRBJ2-1,TRBV9,-,TGTGCCAGCAGCGTAGATATGTTCGGTGAGCAGTTCTTC,CASSVDMFGEQFF
TRBJ2-2,TRBV27,TRBD2,TGTGCCAGCAGTCGGCGACTTAGCGGGAGCATTGACACCGGGGAGCTGTTTTTT,CASSRRLSGSIDTGELFF
TRBJ2-7,TRBV2,TRBD1,TGTGCCAGCAGGGGGACAGTCTACGAGCAGTACTTC,CASRGTVYEQYF
TRBJ2-7,TRBV5-1,TRBD2,TGCGCCAGCAGCTCCACTAGCGGGATTCAAAAGCAGTACTTC,CASSSTSGIQKQYF
TRBJ1-5,TRBV4-1,-,TGCGCCAGCAGCCAAGCGCCAGCCAGCAATCAGCCCCAGCATTTT,CASSQAPASNQPQHF